Listed below are T cell receptor beta chains from one sample, sequenced in a study of shared clonotypes between healthy human individuals. Method: immunoSEQ multiplex PCR; TCRdb's copy keeps in-frame clones and lacks some. This table holds over 2 million clones, 85% to 95% found once. The sequencing input was naive CD4+ T cells sorted from blood. Receptor source: a man aged 18 to 30 in good health. CDR3s include the opening cysteine and the closing phenylalanine or tryptophan. A D gene is named only where the DNA matches it firmly. Clone sizes are given selectively: once, few, many, or a class where the clone is expanded.

TRBD1	TRBV7-9	.	TRBJ2-1	CASTKGGTGNEQFF	TGTGCCAGCACCAAAGGGGGGACAGGGAATGAGCAGTTCTTC
TRBD1	TRBV7-6	once	TRBJ2-7	CASSLAPGQGSISEQYF	TGTGCCAGCAGCTTAGCCCCAGGACAGGGTTCAATCTCCGAGCAGTACTTC
.	TRBV5-5	.	TRBJ2-7	CASRVGRHSSYEQYF	TGTGCCAGCAGAGTGGGCCGCCACAGCTCCTACGAGCAGTACTTC
.	TRBV5-1	.	TRBJ2-7	CASSLAGAGWTYEQYF	TGCGCCAGCAGCTTGGCCGGGGCAGGATGGACCTACGAGCAGTACTTC
.	TRBV28	.	TRBJ2-3	CASSLLEGHYTQYF	TGTGCCAGCAGTTTACTTGAAGGTCACTATACGCAGTATTTT
.	TRBV4-1	.	TRBJ2-3	CASSQGLAAGGDTQYF	TGCGCCAGCAGCCAAGGGCTAGCGGCAGGGGGGGATACGCAGTATTTT
TRBD2	TRBV6-6	.	TRBJ2-2	CASSYSSGGRTGELFF	TGTGCCAGCAGTTACTCGTCGGGAGGAAGGACCGGGGAGCTGTTTTTT
.	TRBV5-1	.	TRBJ2-1	CASSPGYSSYNEQFF	TGCGCCAGCAGCCCTGGCTATAGCTCCTACAATGAGCAGTTCTTC
.	TRBV18	.	TRBJ1-3	CASSPNRGTAGNTIYF	TGTGCCAGCTCACCGAATCGAGGTACGGCGGGAAACACCATATATTTT
TRBD1	TRBV4-3	.	TRBJ2-7	CASSQDPFGQGPTEQYF	TGCGCCAGCAGCCAAGATCCTTTTGGACAGGGGCCCACAGAGCAGTACTTC
TRBD1	TRBV10-1	few	TRBJ1-2	CASSLDRNYGYTF	TGCGCCAGCAGTTTGGACAGGAACTATGGCTACACCTTC
.	TRBV30	.	TRBJ1-2	CACSRGGTARGGYTF	TGTGCCTGTTCCCGGGGAGGGACGGCGAGGGGTGGCTACACCTTC
TRBD1	TRBV10-3	once	TRBJ1-1	CAISENQGQGIEAFF	TGTGCCATCAGTGAAAACCAGGGACAGGGGATTGAAGCTTTCTTT
.	TRBV7-3	.	TRBJ2-1	CASSLRGQKNNEQFF	TGTGCCAGCAGCTTAAGAGGACAGAAGAACAATGAGCAGTTCTTC
.	TRBV30	.	TRBJ1-1	CAWATINTEAFF	TGTGCCTGGGCTACGATTAACACTGAAGCTTTCTTT
TRBD2	TRBV7-7	.	TRBJ2-1	CASSLTLDTSGFSEQFF	TGTGCTAGCAGCTTAACCTTGGATACTAGCGGGTTCAGTGAGCAGTTCTTC
.	TRBV11-3	.	TRBJ2-5	CASSLGGSSETQYF	TGTGCCAGCAGCTTAGGCGGCAGTTCGGAGACCCAGTACTTC
TRBD2	TRBV11-2	.	TRBJ2-7	CASSLEVSASGRSYEQYF	TGTGCCAGCAGCTTAGAGGTTTCGGCTAGCGGGAGAAGTTACGAGCAGTACTTC
.	TRBV7-9	.	TRBJ1-1	CASSRGQLNTEAFF	TGTGCCAGCAGTCGCGGACAGCTGAACACTGAAGCTTTCTTT
.	TRBV21-1	.	TRBJ1-4	CASSKAPPQATNEKLFF	TGTGCCAGCAGCAAAGCCCCTCCACAGGCTACTAATGAAAAACTGTTTTTT
TRBD2	TRBV5-1	.	TRBJ2-7	CASSPMTSVSSYEQYF	TGCGCCAGCAGCCCGATGACTAGCGTTAGCTCCTACGAGCAGTACTTC
TRBD1	TRBV6-5	.	TRBJ2-1	CASTPRTGGSNEQFF	TGTGCCAGCACCCCGAGGACAGGGGGGTCAAATGAGCAGTTCTTC
TRBD1	TRBV6-1	once	TRBJ1-2	CAISAGQGGSYGYTF	TGTGCCATCAGTGCTGGACAGGGCGGTAGCTATGGCTACACCTTC
TRBD2	TRBV10-3	.	TRBJ2-1	CAISRTSGSRNEQFF	TGTGCCATCAGTAGGACTAGCGGGAGTAGGAATGAGCAGTTCTTC
.	TRBV7-2	once	TRBJ2-7	CASSLYGTGTWQYF	TGTGCCAGCAGCTTATATGGAACGGGAACTTGGCAGTACTTC
TRBD1	TRBV7-9	.	TRBJ1-4	CASSRTGGGEKLFF	TGTGCCAGCAGCAGGACAGGGGGAGGAGAAAAACTGTTTTTT
.	TRBV14	.	TRBJ2-6	CASSQDLGTYGANVLTF	TGTGCCAGCAGCCAAGATCTCGGGACTTATGGGGCCAACGTCCTGACTTTC
TRBD1	TRBV15	.	TRBJ2-7	CATSAPGQVSYEQYF	TGTGCCACCAGCGCACCGGGACAGGTCTCCTACGAGCAGTACTTC